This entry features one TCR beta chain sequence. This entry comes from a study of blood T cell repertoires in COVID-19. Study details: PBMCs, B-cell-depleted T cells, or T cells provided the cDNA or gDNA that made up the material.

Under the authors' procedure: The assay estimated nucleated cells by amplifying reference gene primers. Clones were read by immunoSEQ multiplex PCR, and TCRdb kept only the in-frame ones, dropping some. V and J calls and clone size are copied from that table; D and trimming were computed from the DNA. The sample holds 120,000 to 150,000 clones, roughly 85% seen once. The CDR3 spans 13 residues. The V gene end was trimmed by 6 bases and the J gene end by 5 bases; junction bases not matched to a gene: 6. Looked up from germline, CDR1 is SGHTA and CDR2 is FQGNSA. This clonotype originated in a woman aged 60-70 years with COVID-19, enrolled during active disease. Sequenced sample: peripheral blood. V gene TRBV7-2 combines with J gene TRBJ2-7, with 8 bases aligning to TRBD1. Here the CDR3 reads CASSPQQGDEQYF. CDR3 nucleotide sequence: TGTGCCAGCAGTCCTCAACAGGGGGACGAGCAGTACTTC.